The following is a TCR beta chain sequence with its context. Its antigen is currently unknown. These data are taken from a study of OX40 agonist ivuxolimab in advanced cancers. If patients had autoimmune disease history or systemic immunosuppression, they were excluded. Germline trimming cut 5 bases from V and 0 bases from J; bases unmatched to any gene: 7. Germline CDR1 and CDR2: SGHVS and FNYEAQ. The CDR3 sequence is 17 residues long. Generated by immunoSEQ multiplex PCR, the TCRdb table keeps only in-frame clones and is missing some. The sample lists around 62,000 clones, 80% to 90% occurring once. Overall study findings and caveats: At 0.1 to 3.0 mg/kg, clonal expansion of CD4+ and CD8+ blood T cells had occurred by week 6. It was also the case that some nonresponders had low normalized T-cell clonal expansion. More expanded clones were found, on average, in CD8+ than in CD4+ T cells.

This chain uses TRBV7-6 with TRBJ2-2, with 9 positions matching TRBD2. The sample consisted of CD4+ or CD8+ T cells sorted from blood, taken in a trial of the OX40 agonist ivuxolimab. This clonotype originated in an adult with an advanced solid tumor such as melanoma, head and neck, liver or kidney cancer. CDR3 nucleotides: TGTGCCAGCAGCGCCGATCTAGCGGGGTCGAACACCGGGGAGCTGTTTTTT. This encodes CASSADLAGSNTGELFF. Full variable domain (rest looked up from reference TRBV7-6 and TRBJ2-2): GAGVSQSPRYKVTKRGQDVALRCDPISGHVSLYWYRQALGQGPEFLTYFNYEAQQDKSGLPNDRFSAERPEGSISTLTIQRTEQRDSAMYRCASSADLAGSNTGELFFGEGSRLTVL.